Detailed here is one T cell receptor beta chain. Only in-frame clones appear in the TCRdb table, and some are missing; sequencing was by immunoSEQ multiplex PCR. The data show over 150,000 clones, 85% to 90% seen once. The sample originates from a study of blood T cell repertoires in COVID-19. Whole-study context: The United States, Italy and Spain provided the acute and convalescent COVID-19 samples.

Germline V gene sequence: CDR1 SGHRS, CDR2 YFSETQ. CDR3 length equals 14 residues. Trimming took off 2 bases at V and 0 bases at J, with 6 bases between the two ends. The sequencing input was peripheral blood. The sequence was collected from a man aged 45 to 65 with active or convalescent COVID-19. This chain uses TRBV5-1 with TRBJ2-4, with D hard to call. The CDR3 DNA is TGCGCCAGCAGCTTAAGCATAGCCAAAAACATTCAGTACTTC. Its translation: CASSLSIAKNIQYF.